The rows below give T cell receptor beta chains drawn from one sample of a study of T cell repertoires in cytomegalovirus infection. TCRdb ran MiXCR on the reads and lists one entry per CDR3 protein. Of about 530,000 distinct CDR3 sequences in the sample, less than 30% were seen once. The sequencing input was PBMCs. Every receptor here comes from a human donor in good health (CMV status not recorded). Some clones in this sample may be carry-over from other donors' samples. The CDR3 runs from the conserved cysteine through the conserved F or W. Each record gives: D gene, J gene, clone size, V gene, CDR3 protein, CDR3 DNA. The D gene is left open where the match is weak. Rows give clone size only sometimes, using once, few, many, or a class for an expanded clone.

D gene: .
J gene: TRBJ2-1
clone size: few
V gene: TRBV6-2/TRBV6-3
CDR3 protein: CASSDYSRYNEQFF
CDR3 DNA: TGTGCCAGCAGTGACTACAGCCGGTACAATGAGCAGTTCTTC

D gene: .
J gene: TRBJ2-1
clone size: .
V gene: TRBV12-3/TRBV12-4
CDR3 protein: CASRIGPEGDEQFF
CDR3 DNA: TGTGCCAGCAGAATCGGGCCAGAGGGCGATGAGCAGTTCTTC

D gene: TRBD2
J gene: TRBJ2-2
clone size: .
V gene: TRBV5-1
CDR3 protein: CASSPPGLAAHGAGELFF
CDR3 DNA: TGCGCCAGCAGCCCCCCGGGACTAGCGGCCCATGGGGCCGGGGAGCTGTTTTTT

D gene: TRBD1
J gene: TRBJ1-3
clone size: .
V gene: TRBV4-1
CDR3 protein: CASSQGPDRVFGNTIYF
CDR3 DNA: TGCGCCAGCAGCCAAGGCCCGGACAGGGTCTTTGGAAACACCATATATTTT

D gene: .
J gene: TRBJ1-5
clone size: .
V gene: TRBV12-3/TRBV12-4
CDR3 protein: CASSLEGGSEKPQHF
CDR3 DNA: TGTGCCAGCAGTTTAGAGGGGGGTTCGGAAAAGCCCCAGCATTTT

D gene: .
J gene: TRBJ1-4
clone size: many
V gene: TRBV12-3/TRBV12-4
CDR3 protein: CASSLPVATNEKLFF
CDR3 DNA: TGTGCCAGCAGTTTACCAGTTGCAACTAATGAAAAACTGTTTTTT

D gene: .
J gene: TRBJ2-7
clone size: few
V gene: TRBV5-1
CDR3 protein: CASSASGASYEQYF
CDR3 DNA: TGCGCCAGCAGCGCCTCGGGGGCCTCCTACGAGCAGTACTTC

D gene: .
J gene: TRBJ2-7
clone size: .
V gene: TRBV6-2/TRBV6-3
CDR3 protein: CASSNRDIYEQYF
CDR3 DNA: TGTGCCAGCAGCAACCGGGACATCTACGAGCAGTACTTC

D gene: TRBD2
J gene: TRBJ2-5
clone size: .
V gene: TRBV29-1
CDR3 protein: CSVRLAGEGLETQYF
CDR3 DNA: TGCAGCGTGAGACTAGCGGGAGAGGGATTAGAGACCCAGTACTTC

D gene: TRBD2
J gene: TRBJ2-1
clone size: few
V gene: TRBV12-3/TRBV12-4
CDR3 protein: CASNQGGYNEQFF
CDR3 DNA: TGTGCCAGCAACCAGGGAGGGTACAATGAGCAGTTCTTC

D gene: TRBD1
J gene: TRBJ1-1
clone size: few
V gene: TRBV6-5
CDR3 protein: CASSFPGTAEAFF
CDR3 DNA: TGTGCCAGCAGTTTCCCCGGGACAGCCGAAGCTTTCTTT

D gene: TRBD2
J gene: TRBJ2-3
clone size: few
V gene: TRBV5-8
CDR3 protein: CASSTSGTSGTDTQYF
CDR3 DNA: TGTGCCAGCAGCACATCCGGGACTAGCGGCACAGATACGCAGTATTTT

D gene: TRBD2
J gene: TRBJ2-4
clone size: many
V gene: TRBV6-2/TRBV6-3
CDR3 protein: CASSPIGIRASAGRVAVLNIQYF
CDR3 DNA: TGTGCCAGCAGCCCGATTGGGATCCGCGCCTCAGCCGGGAGGGTTGCGGTCCTGAACATTCAGTACTTC

D gene: .
J gene: TRBJ1-2
clone size: many
V gene: TRBV7-9
CDR3 protein: CASSLGADNYGYTF
CDR3 DNA: TGTGCCAGCAGCTTAGGGGCGGATAACTATGGCTACACCTTC

D gene: TRBD1
J gene: TRBJ2-7
clone size: few
V gene: TRBV28
CDR3 protein: CASSSMRGQGIDEQYF
CDR3 DNA: TGTGCCAGCAGTTCTATGAGGGGACAGGGCATCGACGAGCAGTACTTC

D gene: .
J gene: TRBJ2-5
clone size: .
V gene: TRBV28
CDR3 protein: CASSELPETQYF
CDR3 DNA: TGTGCCAGCTCCGAGCTGCCGGAGACCCAGTACTTC

D gene: .
J gene: TRBJ1-2
clone size: .
V gene: TRBV7-6
CDR3 protein: CASSLVAGPNGYTF
CDR3 DNA: TGTGCCAGCAGCTTAGTGGCAGGGCCTAATGGCTACACCTTC

D gene: .
J gene: TRBJ1-3
clone size: once
V gene: TRBV9
CDR3 protein: CASSRTASGNTIYF
CDR3 DNA: TGTGCCAGCAGCCGGACAGCCTCTGGAAACACCATATATTTT

D gene: TRBD2
J gene: TRBJ2-7
clone size: .
V gene: TRBV28
CDR3 protein: CASSFGGGRGEQYF
CDR3 DNA: TGTGCCAGCAGTTTTGGTGGCGGGAGGGGCGAGCAGTACTTC

D gene: .
J gene: TRBJ2-2
clone size: many
V gene: TRBV7-2
CDR3 protein: CASSQDREVETGELFF
CDR3 DNA: TGTGCCAGCAGCCAAGACAGGGAGGTTGAAACCGGGGAGCTGTTTTTT

D gene: TRBD2
J gene: TRBJ2-1
clone size: .
V gene: TRBV6-2/TRBV6-3
CDR3 protein: CASSYLAGVSYNEQFF
CDR3 DNA: TGTGCCAGCAGTTACCTAGCGGGAGTTTCCTACAATGAGCAGTTCTTC

D gene: .
J gene: TRBJ1-4
clone size: .
V gene: TRBV7-8
CDR3 protein: CASSLVETDDKLFF
CDR3 DNA: TGTGCCAGCAGCTTAGTCGAGACGGATGATAAACTGTTTTTT

D gene: .
J gene: TRBJ1-6
clone size: .
V gene: TRBV20-1
CDR3 protein: CSAPRQAGSPLHF
CDR3 DNA: TGCAGTGCTCCGCGGCAGGCCGGGTCACCCCTCCACTTT

D gene: .
J gene: TRBJ1-3
clone size: few
V gene: TRBV7-3
CDR3 protein: CASSDSPGNTIYF
CDR3 DNA: TGTGCCAGCAGCGACTCCCCTGGAAACACCATATATTTT

D gene: .
J gene: TRBJ2-1
clone size: few
V gene: TRBV10-3
CDR3 protein: CATRSGTANNEQFF
CDR3 DNA: TGTGCCACCAGGTCCGGGACCGCTAACAATGAGCAGTTCTTC

D gene: .
J gene: TRBJ2-7
clone size: many
V gene: TRBV6-1
CDR3 protein: CASSYTGSYEQYF
CDR3 DNA: TGTGCCAGCAGTTATACAGGCTCCTACGAGCAGTACTTC

D gene: TRBD2
J gene: TRBJ2-1
clone size: .
V gene: TRBV20-1
CDR3 protein: CSAGHRLAVYNEQFF
CDR3 DNA: TGCAGTGCTGGACATCGACTAGCGGTCTACAATGAGCAGTTCTTC

D gene: .
J gene: TRBJ2-5
clone size: .
V gene: TRBV28
CDR3 protein: CASSSPPGLRETQYF
CDR3 DNA: TGTGCCAGCAGTTCCCCACCGGGTCTACGGGAGACCCAGTACTTC

D gene: TRBD2
J gene: TRBJ2-3
clone size: few
V gene: TRBV24-1
CDR3 protein: CATSDSLSGRAGDTQYF
CDR3 DNA: TGTGCCACCAGTGATTCCCTGAGCGGGAGGGCCGGGGATACGCAGTATTTT

D gene: .
J gene: TRBJ1-2
clone size: once
V gene: TRBV12-3/TRBV12-4
CDR3 protein: CASSLGVAGQGRGYTF
CDR3 DNA: TGTGCCAGCAGTTTGGGCGTGGCGGGACAAGGCCGGGGCTACACCTTC

D gene: TRBD1
J gene: TRBJ1-2
clone size: .
V gene: TRBV7-4
CDR3 protein: CASSLGGQGRTGYTF
CDR3 DNA: TGTGCCAGCAGCTTAGGTGGACAGGGTAGGACGGGCTACACCTTC

D gene: TRBD2
J gene: TRBJ2-1
clone size: .
V gene: TRBV20-1
CDR3 protein: CSAGGLAGGRGDEQFF
CDR3 DNA: TGCAGTGCCGGAGGACTAGCGGGAGGAAGAGGCGATGAGCAGTTCTTC

D gene: .
J gene: TRBJ1-1
clone size: .
V gene: TRBV19
CDR3 protein: CASSSYAGTEAFF
CDR3 DNA: TGTGCCAGTAGTTCCTATGCGGGCACTGAAGCTTTCTTT

D gene: TRBD1
J gene: TRBJ1-1
clone size: many
V gene: TRBV7-2
CDR3 protein: CASSKDRDTEAFF
CDR3 DNA: TGTGCCAGCAGCAAAGACAGGGACACTGAAGCTTTCTTT

D gene: .
J gene: TRBJ2-3
clone size: .
V gene: TRBV28
CDR3 protein: CASSFAGTGTDTQYF
CDR3 DNA: TGTGCCAGCAGTTTTGCGGGAACCGGCACAGATACGCAGTATTTT

D gene: .
J gene: TRBJ1-4
clone size: .
V gene: TRBV7-9
CDR3 protein: CASSLWGKEKLFF
CDR3 DNA: TGTGCCAGCAGCTTATGGGGAAAAGAAAAACTGTTTTTT

D gene: TRBD2
J gene: TRBJ2-1
clone size: few
V gene: TRBV7-2
CDR3 protein: CASSQTSGGGYNEQFF
CDR3 DNA: TGTGCCAGCAGCCAGACTAGCGGGGGTGGATACAATGAGCAGTTCTTC

D gene: .
J gene: TRBJ2-5
clone size: .
V gene: TRBV12-3/TRBV12-4
CDR3 protein: CASSSLAGGSETQYF
CDR3 DNA: TGTGCCAGCAGCAGTCTGGCGGGCGGGTCGGAGACCCAGTACTTC

D gene: .
J gene: TRBJ2-7
clone size: many
V gene: TRBV7-9
CDR3 protein: CASSSGGFAEQYF
CDR3 DNA: TGTGCCAGCAGCTCCGGGGGCTTCGCCGAGCAGTACTTC

D gene: .
J gene: TRBJ1-2
clone size: .
V gene: TRBV13
CDR3 protein: CASSLGAGAFNYGYTF
CDR3 DNA: TGTGCCAGCAGCTTAGGTGCAGGGGCCTTCAACTATGGCTACACCTTC

D gene: TRBD1
J gene: TRBJ1-1
clone size: few
V gene: TRBV20-1
CDR3 protein: CSATTGRETEAFF
CDR3 DNA: TGCAGTGCTACGACAGGGAGGGAAACTGAAGCTTTCTTT